This T cell receptor beta chain was profiled in a study of shared clonotypes between healthy human individuals. Using immunoSEQ multiplex PCR, the repertoire was profiled, and TCRdb retains in-frame clones only, with some absent. The sample consists of some 2,500,000 clones, 85% to 95% of them appearing once. This clone was detected only once. Its antigen is currently unknown. Germline V gives CDR1 MNHNY, CDR2 SVGAGI (reference sequence). There are 13 residues in the CDR3. V dropped 6 bases and J dropped 10; count of bases not matched to a gene: 8. Study-level results: Sharing across four donors was seen in 4.5% to 6.5% of naive CD4 clonotypes.

The study separated CD4+ cells into CD45RA+ naive and CD45RA-negative memory subsets. Sequenced: naive CD4+ T cells from PBMCs. The subset denotes: CD45RA+ positively selected. This clonotype was sampled from a man younger than 30 in good health. Some clones in this sample may be carry-over from other donors' samples. The chain links TRBV6-6 to TRBJ2-2, with TRBD1 identical over 7 bases. The CDR3 bases are TGTGCCAGCAGATACGGGACAGCCCAGGAGCTGTTTTTT. Protein sequence: CASRYGTAQELFF.